These 27 T cell receptor beta chains originate from one sample sequenced in a study of cytomegalovirus exposure and HLA in healthy donors. PCR primers comprised 60 Vbeta and 13 Jbeta primers. Assay: immunoSEQ multiplex PCR; the TCRdb copy retains only in-frame clones and omits some. The sample consists of some 240,000 clones, around 80% of them appearing once. Sample: PBMCs. These TCRs come from a male donor in good health and CMV-seronegative.

The table lists this clone with a few counts. This chain links TRBV12-2 with TRBJ1-4. TRBV12-2 corresponds to a pseudogene. The CDR3 sequence is 15 residues long. This CDR3 is CASRLDRVTNEKLFF. The CDR3 DNA reads TGTGCAAGTCGCTTAGACCGGGTGACTAATGAAAAACTGTTTTTT.

This clone was seen only a few times. This sequence joins TRBV9 and TRBJ2-1; 8 bases match TRBD1. V shed 0 bases, J shed 8 bases, and the junction held 22 bases outside the gene matches. The V gene's germline CDR1 is SGDLS and CDR2 YYNGEE. This CDR3 contains 20 residues. In DNA form, the CDR3 reads TGTGCCAGCAGCGTAGCTACCGTCACCCGAGTTGGGGACAGGCCCCATGAGCAGTTCTTC. Amino acids: CASSVATVTRVGDRPHEQFF. The whole variable domain, remainder taken from reference TRBV9 and TRBJ2-1, is DSGVTQTPKHLITATGQRVTLRCSPRSGDLSVYWYQQSLDQGLQFLIQYYNGEERAKGNILERFSAQQFPDLHSELNLSSLELGDSALYFCASSVATVTRVGDRPHEQFFGPGTRLTVL.

This clone occurred a few times. J is TRBJ2-7 and V is TRBV6-6, with TRBD1 matching 9 bases. V lost 6 bases to trimming and J lost 3 bases; unmatched junction nucleotides: 6. The CDR3 runs 14 residues. Germline CDR1 MNHNY, CDR2 SVGAGI (reference sequence). The CDR3 DNA sequence: TGTGCCAGCAGGACCCCGGGACAGGGCTACGAGCAGTACTTC. As protein: CASRTPGQGYEQYF.

The rearrangement links TRBV9 to TRBJ1-1; no clear D gene. CDR1 and CDR2 (germline): SGDLS, YYNGEE. V was cut by 4 bases and J by 2 bases, with 18 bases left in between. The CDR3 has 16 amino acids. The chain's CDR3 is CASSRFRDAGNTEAFF. CDR3 bases: TGTGCCAGCAGCCGCTTTCGAGACGCGGGAAACACTGAAGCTTTCTTT.

The chain combines TRBV6-1 with TRBJ2-3, with a possible D match to TRBD2 (6 bases). Trimming stripped 2 bases from V and 6 bases from J, with 15 bases between. The CDR3 loop spans 15 amino acids. CDR1 and CDR2 from the germline V gene are MNHNS and SASEGT. CDR3 residues: CASSEQPSELDTQYF. CDR3 nucleotide sequence: TGTGCCAGCAGTGAACAACCTAGCGAATTGGATACGCAGTATTTT.

The chain combines TRBV15 with TRBJ1-2; D gene uncertain. Trimming pared 0 bases from V and 3 bases from J, leaving 11 bases between. Germline V gives CDR1 LNHNV, CDR2 YYDKDF (reference sequence). This CDR3 region has 15 residues. The chain's CDR3 is CATSREQGGYYGYTF. CDR3 coding DNA: TGTGCCACCAGCAGAGAGCAAGGCGGGTACTATGGCTACACCTTC.

This clone was recorded a few times. V usage is TRBV5-6 and J usage is TRBJ2-3, with a possible D match to TRBD1 (5 bases). Trimming left V 3 bases short and J 6 bases short, with 17 bases between. The CDR3 has 15 residues. Looked up from germline, CDR1 is SGHDT and CDR2 is YYEEEE. Here the CDR3 DNA reads TGTGCCAGCAGCTGGCGACAGATCCTAGGGGATACGCAGTATTTT. Its translation: CASSWRQILGDTQYF. Variable domain in full (rest from reference TRBV5-6 and TRBJ2-3): DAGVTQSPTHLIKTRGQQVTLRCSPKSGHDTVSWYQQALGQGPQFIFQYYEEEERQRGNFPDRFSGHQFPNYSSELNVNALLLGDSALYLCASSWRQILGDTQYFGPGTRLTVL.

The V gene is TRBV5-6, the J gene TRBJ2-5, with D perhaps TRBD2 (5 bases). Trimming removed 2 bases at V and 4 bases at J, with 9 bases between. The CDR3 consists of 13 residues. Germline V gene data show CDR1 as SGHDT and CDR2 as YYEEEE. CDR3 sequence (DNA): TGTGCCAGCAGCTTAAGCGGTCTAGAGACCCAGTACTTC. Translation: CASSLSGLETQYF.

The chain couples TRBV7-8 to TRBJ2-7, with a tentative D call TRBD2 (6 bases). The CDR3 spans 14 residues. Germline V gives CDR1 SGHVS, CDR2 FQNEAQ. Trimming left V 1 base short and J 3 bases short, with 10 bases between. CDR3 region: CASSLESGRYEQYF. In nucleotides, the CDR3 is TGTGCCAGCAGCTTAGAGAGCGGGCGCTACGAGCAGTACTTC. Variable domain in full (rest from reference TRBV7-8 and TRBJ2-7): GAGVSQSPRYKVAKRGQDVALRCDPISGHVSLFWYQQALGQGPEFLTYFQNEAQLDKSGLPSDRFFAERPEGSVSTLKIQRTQQEDSAVYLCASSLESGRYEQYFGPGTRLTVT.

The chain recombines TRBV9 with TRBJ1-2; the D gene is possibly TRBD1 (6 bases). Germline CDR1 SGDLS, CDR2 YYNGEE. V lost 0 bases, J lost 0 bases, and 9 bases lay in between. The CDR3 consists of 15 residues. CDR3 sequence: CASSVEDRPNYGYTF. The DNA of the CDR3 is TGTGCCAGCAGCGTAGAGGACAGACCTAACTATGGCTACACCTTC. Filled out from reference TRBV9 and TRBJ1-2, the complete variable domain reads DSGVTQTPKHLITATGQRVTLRCSPRSGDLSVYWYQQSLDQGLQFLIQYYNGEERAKGNILERFSAQQFPDLHSELNLSSLELGDSALYFCASSVEDRPNYGYTFGSGTRLTVV.

This clone was found once. The V gene is TRBV28, the J gene TRBJ2-5, with D possibly being TRBD1 (6 bases). The germline gives CDR1 MDHEN, CDR2 SYDVKM. The V gene lost 6 bases and the J gene lost 5 bases, with 16 bases spanning the gap. The CDR3 extends over 14 amino acids. The CDR3 DNA follows: TGTGCCAGCAGGCAAACAGGGTCGGGGGAGACCCAGTACTTC. Encoded protein: CASRQTGSGETQYF.

This clone was seen a handful of times. This chain links TRBV30 with TRBJ1-1; the D gene is possibly TRBD1 (6 bases). Germline V CDR1 and CDR2: GTSNPN, SVGIG (reference sequence). V lost 2 bases and J lost 5, with 21 bases in between. The CDR3 covers 16 residues. The CDR3 sequence is CAWSSPGGGPPTEAFF. In DNA, the CDR3 is TGTGCCTGGAGTTCTCCTGGGGGCGGCCCGCCGACTGAAGCTTTCTTT.

The CDR3 loop reads CASSVGLENTEAFF. As DNA, the CDR3 is TGTGCCAGCAGCGTAGGGTTAGAGAACACTGAAGCTTTCTTT. The chain uses TRBV9 and TRBJ1-1; no clear D gene. This CDR3 is built from 14 residues. Germline loops: CDR1 SGDLS, CDR2 YYNGEE. Trimming removed 0 bases from V and 1 base from J, with 7 bases in between.

The chain recombines TRBV5-1 with TRBJ2-1, with D perhaps TRBD1 (8 bases). V gave up 1 base and J gave up 9 bases, with 17 bases separating them. Germline V CDR1 and CDR2: SGHRS, YFSETQ. This CDR3 is built from 15 residues. The CDR3: CASSLTQGGLIEQFF. CDR3 DNA: TGCGCCAGCAGCTTGACACAGGGGGGGCTTATTGAGCAGTTCTTC.

The table lists this clone with a few counts. The chain couples TRBV14 to TRBJ2-7, with a possible D match to TRBD2 (5 bases). This CDR3 region has 15 residues. The germline V gene encodes CDR1 SGHDN and CDR2 FVKESK. V was clipped by 4 bases and J by 0 bases, with 13 bases between them. CDR3 loop: CASSPPGNPSYEQYF. The CDR3 region has the DNA TGTGCCAGCAGCCCTCCGGGGAACCCCTCCTACGAGCAGTACTTC. Drawing the rest from reference TRBV14 and TRBJ2-7, the complete variable domain is EAGVTQFPSHSVIEKGQTVTLRCDPISGHDNLYWYRRVMGKEIKFLLHFVKESKQDESGMPNNRFLAERTGGTYSTLKVQPAELEDSGVYFCASSPPGNPSYEQYFGPGTRLTVT.

V usage is TRBV19 and J usage is TRBJ1-1; no clear D gene. V was shortened by 4 bases and J by 1 base, with 7 bases between the two germline ends. The CDR3 spans 13 residues. The germline V gene has CDR1 LNHDA and CDR2 SQIVND (reference sequence). As DNA, the CDR3 is TGTGCCAGTAGTACCCCCCAGAACACTGAAGCTTTCTTT. As protein: CASSTPQNTEAFF.

The chain couples TRBV21-1 to TRBJ2-2; TRBD1 reflects the table's D call only, with no check against the DNA. TRBV21-1 is flagged as a pseudogene. This CDR3 has 15 residues. CDR3 loop: CASSMRGTGEGELFF. The CDR3 region has the DNA TGTGCCAGCAGCATGAGGGGGACAGGGGAAGGGGAGCTGTTTTTT.

Only one count was recorded for this clone. The genes are TRBV28 and TRBJ2-7; 10 bases align to TRBD2. The CDR3 sequence is 15 residues long. J was trimmed by 0 bases and V by 7 bases; bases with no gene match: 6. Germline CDR1 is MDHEN and CDR2 is SYDVKM. CDR3 residues: CASTPSGSRSYEQYF. CDR3 bases: TGTGCCAGCACCCCTAGCGGGAGCCGCTCCTACGAGCAGTACTTC.

The chain links TRBV28 to TRBJ1-1, with unresolved D. Per the germline V gene, CDR1 is MDHEN and CDR2 is SYDVKM. The CDR3 length is 15 residues. Trimming stripped 4 bases from V and 6 bases from J, with 18 bases between. The CDR3 nucleotides read TGTGCCAGCAGTTCCCTCCTGACGGGTAACGCTGAAGCTTTCTTT. This gives the protein CASSSLLTGNAEAFF.

This clone was seen a few times. The chain combines TRBV4-2 with TRBJ1-4; 10 bases line up with TRBD1. V lost 5 bases to trimming and J lost 0 bases; unmatched junction nucleotides: 3. CDR3 size: 16 residues. CDR1 and CDR2 (germline): LGHNA, YNFKEQ. CDR3: CASSVGQGSTNEKLFF. The CDR3 DNA reads as TGTGCCAGCAGCGTGGGACAGGGGTCAACTAATGAAAAACTGTTTTTT.

V is TRBV11-2 and J is TRBJ2-5, with 13 bases fitting TRBD2. Germline lookup yields CDR1 SGHAT and CDR2 FQNNGV. Trimming removed 5 bases from V and 5 bases from J; junction bases left unmatched: 8. The CDR3 is 16 amino acids. In DNA, the CDR3 is TGTGCCAGCAGCCTTTGGACTAGCGGGAGTGCGGAGACCCAGTACTTC. As protein: CASSLWTSGSAETQYF.

The chain joins TRBV18 to TRBJ2-7; 8 positions match TRBD1. This CDR3 contains 17 residues. Germline assignment: CDR1 KGHSH and CDR2 LQKENI. After removal of 1 base from V and 0 bases from J, the junction contained 8 bases not matched to a gene. Written as DNA, the CDR3 is TGTGCCAGCTCACCACTTGGACAGGGTATCAGCTCCTACGAGCAGTACTTC. It encodes CASSPLGQGISSYEQYF.

In its sample, this clone was seen a few times. The V gene is TRBV6-5, the J gene TRBJ1-2; 8 nucleotides match TRBD1. Germline loops: CDR1 MNHEY, CDR2 SVGAGI. The length of the CDR3 is 13 residues. The trim removed 6 bases at V and 4 bases at J, leaving 4 bases unmatched. CDR3 DNA sequence: TGTGCCAGCAGGCTCGGACAGGGCTATGGCTACACCTTC. Translated, it gives CASRLGQGYGYTF.

In this sample, this clone turned up a few times. The chain carries TRBV4-1 and TRBJ2-7, with 11 bases matching TRBD1. V gave up 4 bases and J gave up 6 bases; unmatched junction bases: 8. This CDR3 comprises 15 residues. CDR1 is MGHRA and CDR2 is YSYEKL in the germline V gene. Here the CDR3 reads CASSRQGQGALEQYF. The CDR3 DNA sequence: TGCGCCAGCAGCCGGCAAGGACAGGGGGCCCTCGAGCAGTACTTC.

The chain links TRBV7-9 to TRBJ2-3, with 15 bases fitting TRBD2. Germline trimming cut 5 bases from V and 0 bases from J; bases unmatched to any gene: 3. Germline assignment: CDR1 SEHNR and CDR2 FQNEAQ (reference sequence). The CDR3 runs 17 residues. CDR3 residues: CASSPGLAGGSTDTQYF. The CDR3 DNA reads as TGTGCCAGCAGCCCAGGACTAGCGGGAGGGAGCACAGATACGCAGTATTTT.

J is TRBJ1-2 and V is TRBV9; the match to TRBD1 covers 12 bases. The germline gives CDR1 SGDLS, CDR2 YYNGEE. V shed 4 bases, J shed 8 bases, and the junction held 15 bases outside the gene matches. CDR3 length equals 17 residues. CDR3 in DNA: TGTGCCAGCAGCCCCACCGGGACAGGGGGCGAGGCAGGCGGCTACACCTTC. Its protein is CASSPTGTGGEAGGYTF. Complete variable domain (other parts from reference TRBV9 and TRBJ1-2): DSGVTQTPKHLITATGQRVTLRCSPRSGDLSVYWYQQSLDQGLQFLIQYYNGEERAKGNILERFSAQQFPDLHSELNLSSLELGDSALYFCASSPTGTGGEAGGYTFGSGTRLTVV.

This clone was seen just once. The chain carries TRBV11-2 and TRBJ1-1, with 7 bases matching TRBD1. In germline, CDR1 is SGHAT, CDR2 FQNNGV. V lost 1 base, J lost 3 bases, and 8 bases stayed unmatched. CDR3 size: 16 residues. CDR3 loop: CASSLGTGQTHTEAFF. DNA of the CDR3: TGTGCCAGCAGCTTAGGGACGGGACAGACGCACACTGAAGCTTTCTTT.